The T cell receptor beta chain under discussion was sequenced for a study of tumor and adjacent non-tumor tissue in lung cancer. CDR1 LNHDA and CDR2 SQIVND come from the germline V gene (reference sequence). The CDR3 has 15 residues. Three rounds of nested PCR, following a modified ARM-PCR protocol, produced the TCRbeta library. TCRdb re-analysed the multiplex PCR reads in MiXCR, keeping a single row per CDR3 protein. The data contain around 99,000 distinct CDR3 sequences, 50% to 70% of them singletons. As to this clonotype: A read error may account for a junction end that differs from germline.

This sample's RNA came from whole unsorted tissue. Distant lung tissue was collected more than 3 cm away from the tumor edge. The sample was distant non-tumor lung tissue. The clonotype comes from a man aged 55 to 70 with non-small cell lung cancer. The chain carries TRBV19 and TRBJ2-2, with 9 bases matching TRBD1. The CDR3 loop is CAISTGGAGTGVLFF. Here the CDR3 DNA reads TGTGCCATTAGTACAGGGGGCGCGGGCACCGGGGTGCTGTTTTTT.